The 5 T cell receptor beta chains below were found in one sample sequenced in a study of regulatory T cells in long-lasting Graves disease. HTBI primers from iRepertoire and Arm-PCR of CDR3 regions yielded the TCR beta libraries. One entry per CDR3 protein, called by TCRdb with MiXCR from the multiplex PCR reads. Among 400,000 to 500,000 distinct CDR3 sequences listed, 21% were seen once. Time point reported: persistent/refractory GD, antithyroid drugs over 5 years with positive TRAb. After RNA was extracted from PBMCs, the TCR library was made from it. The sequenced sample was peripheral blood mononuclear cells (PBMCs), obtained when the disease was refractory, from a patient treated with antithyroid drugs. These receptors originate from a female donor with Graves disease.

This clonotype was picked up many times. The CDR3 bases are TGTGCCAGCAGTAATCCCTCGTGGAGACGGGGTGAAAAACTGTTTTTT. The encoded protein is CASSNPSWRRGEKLFF. V gene TRBV28 combines with J gene TRBJ1-4; D remains unclear. Germline V gene sequence: CDR1 MDHEN, CDR2 SYDVKM. The length of the CDR3 is 16 residues. V lost 5 bases to trimming and J lost 7 bases, with 20 bases between them.

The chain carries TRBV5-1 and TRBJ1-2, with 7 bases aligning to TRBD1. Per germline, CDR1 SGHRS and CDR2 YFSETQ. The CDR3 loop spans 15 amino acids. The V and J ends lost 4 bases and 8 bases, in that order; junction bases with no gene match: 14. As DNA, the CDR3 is TGCGCCAGCAGCCTGGGGAGGGGGCGCGCAGGAGGCTACACCTTC. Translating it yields CASSLGRGRAGGYTF.

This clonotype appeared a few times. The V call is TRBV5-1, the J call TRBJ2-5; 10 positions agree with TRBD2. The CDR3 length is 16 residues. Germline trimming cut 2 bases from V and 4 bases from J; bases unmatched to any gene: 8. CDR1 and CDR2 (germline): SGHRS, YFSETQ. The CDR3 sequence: CASSFSPAGGGETQYF. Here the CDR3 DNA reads TGCGCCAGCAGCTTCTCCCCAGCGGGAGGGGGAGAGACCCAGTACTTC.

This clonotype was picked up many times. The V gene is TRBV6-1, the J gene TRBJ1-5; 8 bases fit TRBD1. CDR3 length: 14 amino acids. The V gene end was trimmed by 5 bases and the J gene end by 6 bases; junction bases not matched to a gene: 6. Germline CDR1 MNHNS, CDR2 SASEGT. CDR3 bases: TGTGCCAGCAGTAAAGGACAGGGAAGTCAGCCCCAGCATTTT. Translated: CASSKGQGSQPQHF.

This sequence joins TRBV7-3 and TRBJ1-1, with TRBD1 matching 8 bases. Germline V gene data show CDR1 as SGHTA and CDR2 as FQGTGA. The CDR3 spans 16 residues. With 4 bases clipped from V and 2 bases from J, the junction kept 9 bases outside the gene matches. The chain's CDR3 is CASSSSVRGQNTEAFF. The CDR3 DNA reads TGTGCCAGCAGCTCTTCGGTCAGGGGGCAAAACACTGAAGCTTTCTTT.